A single T cell receptor (beta chain) is shown here with its context. Its cognate antigen has yet to be identified. No much larger clonotype is one base removed from it; base qualities were not supplied. Whole blood was collected in K2EDTA tubes by collaborating institutions according to the institutions' own protocols. For TCRbeta analysis, collaborator samples were shipped as frozen whole blood, as isolated PBMCs, or as DNA extracted from either sample type. This sample was included in a study of blood T cell repertoires in COVID-19 (dated by TCRdb to 2020 to 2022). Study-level background: Samples from collaborators originated in the United States, Italy and Spain and spanned both the acute and convalescent phases of COVID-19. The repertoires were made available in a free public database intended to serve as a resource for research on the immune response to SARS-CoV-2. The samples were drawn from two sources: the first 160 participants of the ongoing ImmuneRACE study, and 950 to 1,500 subjects contributed by 6 global collaborators. The prospective study material was composed of cDNA or gDNA derived from T cells, B-cell-depleted T cells, or PBMCs. Sample metadata almost always included a de-identified subject ID, COVID-19 status, age in years and sex. Deeply sampled blood TCRbeta repertoires from subjects exposed to, actively infected with, or recovered from COVID-19 were included in the dataset. HLA class I and class II types, where available, came from metadata supplied by the sample provider rather than from assay-based typing.

Beyond this particular receptor, the publication reports: Clinical and demographic metadata were provided uncurated, with the amount varying by source and participant.

TCRbeta CDR3 regions were amplified from genomic DNA using the immunoSEQ Assay, a bias-controlled multiplex PCR. Processing in the source paper ran as follows. The number of nucleated cells in each sample was estimated from the amplification of reference gene primers within the assay. To quantify the absolute abundance of each unique TCRbeta CDR3 rearrangement, sequence reads were collapsed and filtered. Productive Simpson clonality was computed per sample as the square root of Simpson's diversity index over productive rearrangements. TCRdb took this table from immuneACCESS and kept in-frame rearrangements with V and J called. Such tables lack part of the clones; where checked against another copy, unresolved V genes explain under half of the gap, and the rest is unexplained. V and J calls and clone size are given by that table; D and trimming were obtained from the DNA. This sample has 300,000 to 450,000 clones in its table, and 85% of those were observed once. The top ten constitute about 3.6% of the sample.

The CDR3 starts with the cysteine, ends with the phenylalanine, and has 15 residues. Just CDR3 DNA is preserved here, 45 bases in frame from base 1. V and J are truncated by 0 bases and 5 bases respectively, leaving an intervening sequence of 8 bases. From the germline V gene, CDR1 is SGHAT and CDR2 is FQNNGV. The sequence is built from TRBV11-2 and TRBJ1-6; TRBD1 is a weak D gene call, 5 bases matching. Sequenced input: peripheral blood. The TCR originated in a woman aged 18-29 years with acute or convalescent COVID-19. The DNA sequence is given as TGTGCCAGCAGCTTAGAGACAGCCAATAATTCACCCCTCCACTTT. This encodes CASSLETANNSPLHF.